This TCR beta chain was sequenced during a study of CD8+ T cells in alopecia areata. Study-level background: The study gave tofacitinib for 6 to 18 months, then 6 months off drug.

The CDR3 extends over 15 amino acids. With 4 bases clipped from V and 2 bases from J, the junction kept 8 bases outside the gene matches. Germline V gives CDR1 MNHEY, CDR2 SVGAGI. Alopecia areata patients gave lesional scalp punch biopsies and peripheral blood samples. Sequencing templates came from extracted RNA that was reverse transcribed into cDNA. Sequencing was performed with immunoSEQ multiplex PCR; in TCRdb, only in-frame clones are kept and a portion is missing. The profile shows some 170,000 clones, about 67% of them singletons. The clonotype comes from a human donor with alopecia areata. V usage is TRBV6-5 and J usage is TRBJ2-7, with TRBD1 matching 7 bases. The specimen was CD8+ T cells sorted from blood, collected at week 0. The CDR3 DNA follows: TGTGCCAGCAGTTTAGGACAGGTGCCCCCCTACGAGCAGTACTTC. It specifies CASSLGQVPPYEQYF.